This T cell receptor beta chain was obtained from a study of vaccination effects on CD4 cells after COVID-19. Study-wide findings and caveats: Clonal contraction was marked in infection- and vaccine-induced clones late after vaccination.

Method: immunoSEQ multiplex PCR; TCRdb's copy keeps in-frame clones and lacks some. The data hold about 54,000 clones, with 80% to 85% observed a single time. The CDR3 loop spans 15 amino acids. V lost 0 bases, J lost 5 bases, and 6 bases stayed unmatched. CDR1 is SGHNT and CDR2 is YYREEE in the germline V gene (reference sequence). This clone was counted a single time. The target antigen is unknown. Sequencing was preceded by expansion of antigen-specific CD4+ T cells with viral peptide pools in the ViraFEST assay. It was after approximately 11 days of culture that CD4+ T cells were isolated. Researchers reported culturing 2.1 million or so PBMC in each well, adding 9 to 10 IU/ml IL-2 and about 9.5 ug/ml peptides. IL-2 medium took the place of half the medium on both days 3 and 7.

Material: CD4+ T cells from PBMCs cultured with HCoV-229E spike peptides, obtained before COVID-19 vaccination. The rearrangement joins TRBV5-4 to TRBJ2-5, with 8 bases aligning to TRBD1. This receptor was taken from a human donor who received a COVID-19 vaccine. For the CDR3, the DNA is TGTGCCAGCAGCTTGGGGCAGGGGGCCACGGAGACCCAGTACTTC. Protein: CASSLGQGATETQYF.